This TCR beta chain emerged from a study of PD-L1 blockade in urothelial cancer. Indicated time point: pretreatment peripheral blood. Germline V gene sequence: CDR1 KGHSH, CDR2 LQKENI. Trimming removed 4 bases at V and 5 bases at J, with 13 bases between. The CDR3 sequence is 14 residues long. Data came from immunoSEQ multiplex PCR; TCRdb stores just in-frame clones and leaves some out. The repertoire consists of about 95,000 clones, with around 86% occurring once and the leading ten covering more than 1.5%. The sequence was obtained from a man between 60 and 75 years old with urothelial cancer. Material: PBMCs, obtained around atezolizumab (anti-PD-L1) treatment. The rearrangement links TRBV18 to TRBJ2-3; a weak D match, TRBD2 (6 bases). The chain's CDR3 is CASSLGLSRDTQYF. The CDR3 DNA reads as TGTGCCAGCTCACTGGGACTGTCAAGAGATACGCAGTATTTT.